Described below is a single T cell receptor beta chain sequence and its context. Its antigen is undetermined. PBMCs were isolated at a quantity of at least 7 million per sample. At least 5.5 micrograms of total RNA were extracted per sample. The sample comes from a study of blood T cells in healthy people across ages. Study-wide results and caveats: Older age went with lower TCR beta diversity per million T cells, in a roughly linear way.

Combining a sample-barcoded 5' primer with a J-beta primer mix, a second PCR ran for roughly 7 to 12 cycles. TCRdb independently ran MiXCR on the 5' RACE reads; one entry per CDR3 protein. The data hold 1.5 million to 2 million distinct CDR3 sequences, with about 30% observed a single time. V shed 5 bases and J 1 base; nucleotides not matched to a gene: 2. Germline CDR1 and CDR2: LNHNV and YYDKDF (reference sequence). The CDR3 loop spans 14 amino acids. This clonotype was sampled from a young woman in good health. Material: blood. The chain links TRBV15 to TRBJ2-1; 7 bases fit TRBD2. The CDR3 bases are TGTGCCACCAGCGCGGGGGTATCCTACAATGAGCAGTTCTTC. Translation: CATSAGVSYNEQFF.